This entry lists 30 T cell receptor beta chains sequenced from one sample in a study of CD8+CD57+ T cells in acquired aplastic anemia. CD8+CD57+ cell expansion had been shown by flow cytometry in patients chosen for sequencing. Profiling that covered TCR beta VDJ and CDR3 relied on genomic DNA as its template. TCRdb re-analysed the reads in MiXCR, keeping a single row per CDR3 protein. In the table there are around 180,000 distinct CDR3 sequences, 48% of which are singletons. Sample: sorted CD4+, CD8+, or CD8+CD57+ T cells (not recorded which) from PBMCs. The receptor set was obtained from a human donor with aplastic anemia.

Concerning this clonotype: A single base separates this from a much larger clone, so it may be a read error. The chain links TRBV15 to TRBJ2-1, with 12 bases identical to TRBD1. Trimming took 8 bases from V and 10 from J; bases not matched to a gene: 3. This CDR3 comprises 12 residues. The germline V gene encodes CDR1 LNHNV and CDR2 YYDKDF (reference sequence). This chain's CDR3 is CATGTGGYEQFF. DNA of the CDR3: TGTGCCACCGGGACAGGGGGCTACGAGCAGTTCTTC. The complete variable domain, with remaining parts taken from reference TRBV15 and TRBJ2-1, reads DAMVIQNPRYQVTQFGKPVTLSCSQTLNHNVMYWYQQKSSQAPKLLFHYYDKDFNNEADTPDNFQSRRPNTSFCFLDIRSPGLGDTAMYLCATGTGGYEQFFGPGTRLTVL.

This clonotype has at least ten counts. V is TRBV7-6 and J is TRBJ2-3; 11 bases fit TRBD2. This CDR3 has 17 amino acids. V shed 5 bases and J 1 base; nucleotides not matched to a gene: 8. Germline V lookup: CDR1 SGHVS, CDR2 FNYEAQ. The CDR3 coding sequence is TGTGCCAGCAGCCCTACTCTAGCGGGGGGCCGCACAGATACGCAGTATTTT. Amino acids: CASSPTLAGGRTDTQYF.

The chain carries TRBV6-5 and TRBJ1-4; D remains unclear. Trimming took off 4 bases at V and 8 bases at J, with 11 bases between the two ends. CDR3 length: 13 amino acids. CDR1 and CDR2 from the germline V gene are MNHEY and SVGAGI. The CDR3 loop reads CASSWTAGEKLFF. The CDR3 DNA reads as TGTGCCAGCAGTTGGACGGCTGGAGAAAAACTGTTTTTT.

This clonotype was recorded a few times. This rearrangement joins TRBV2 to TRBJ2-1; 12 positions match TRBD2. V was pared by 8 bases and J by 5 bases, with 7 bases of the junction left unmatched. Per the germline V gene, CDR1 is SNHLY and CDR2 is FYNNEI. The CDR3 extends over 15 amino acids. CDR3 in amino acids: CASGTSGGKNNEQFF. CDR3 coding DNA: TGTGCCAGCGGAACTAGCGGGGGGAAGAACAATGAGCAGTTCTTC.

This clonotype was recorded at least ten times. The V call is TRBV5-1, the J call TRBJ2-3; D uncertain. This CDR3 is built from 14 residues. CDR1 SGHRS and CDR2 YFSETQ come from the germline V gene. Between the trimmed V and J ends, which lost 0 bases and 2 bases, there was a span of 7 bases. The CDR3, as DNA: TGCGCCAGCAGCTTGGGTAGGAACACAGATACGCAGTATTTT. This encodes CASSLGRNTDTQYF.

The CDR3 nucleotides read TGTGCCAGCAGCTTCGAAGCGGGACCTTCCTACGAGCAGTACTTC. Translation gives CASSFEAGPSYEQYF. The chain combines TRBV7-2 with TRBJ2-7; 7 bases agree with TRBD2. The CDR3 contains 15 residues. The V gene's germline CDR1 is SGHTA and CDR2 FQGNSA. V shed 3 bases, J shed 1 base, and the junction held 6 bases outside the gene matches.

The table lists this clonotype with many counts. The rearrangement links TRBV7-2 to TRBJ2-6; the D is unclear. The CDR3 is made up of 17 amino acids. The V end was cut by 5 bases, the J end by 1 base, with 15 bases between. The V gene's germline CDR1 is SGHTA and CDR2 FQGNSA. CDR3 bases: TGTGCCAGCAGCCTGACTGCCACCCAGTCTGGGGCCAACGTCCTGACTTTC. It specifies CASSLTATQSGANVLTF.

This rearrangement joins TRBV24-1 to TRBJ2-1; 10 positions match TRBD2. The V gene's germline CDR1 is KGHDR and CDR2 SFDVKD. The CDR3 length is 16 residues. Germline trimming cut 2 bases from V and 5 bases from J; bases unmatched to any gene: 5. DNA for the CDR3: TGTGCCACCAGTGATTCAGGACTAGCGGACAACAATGAGCAGTTCTTC. Its protein is CATSDSGLADNNEQFF.

This clonotype showed up many times. This sequence joins TRBV2 and TRBJ2-1, with D possibly TRBD1 on 5 matching bases. V was trimmed by 6 bases and J by 9 bases, leaving 15 bases between them. This CDR3 comprises 13 residues. Per the germline V gene, CDR1 is SNHLY and CDR2 is FYNNEI. The CDR3 bases are TGTGCCAGCAGGTACAGGTCTGCCGGTGAGCAGTTCTTC. Translating it yields CASRYRSAGEQFF.

A remark on this clonotype: A junction boundary mismatches the germline segment, possibly from a read error. The rearrangement uses TRBV25-1 and TRBJ2-7; perhaps TRBD2 as D (7 bases). Germline CDR1 is MGHDK and CDR2 is SYGVNS. The CDR3 sequence is 14 residues long. The CDR3 coding sequence is TGCGCCAGCAGTGAGGGAGGGCCCACAGGGAGGCAGTACTTC. The encoded protein is CASSEGGPTGRQYF.

This clonotype was detected only a few times. This chain uses TRBV3-1 with TRBJ2-2, with D unclear. Germline V lookup: CDR1 LGHDT, CDR2 YNNKEL (reference sequence). V was shortened by 6 bases and J by 7 bases, with 15 bases between the two germline ends. The CDR3 is made up of 14 amino acids. CDR3 nucleotide sequence: TGTGCCAGCAGACACACGGCAGTGGGCGGGGAGCTGTTTTTT. Its protein product is CASRHTAVGGELFF. Drawing the rest from reference TRBV3-1 and TRBJ2-2, the complete variable domain is DTAVSQTPKYLVTQMGNDKSIKCEQNLGHDTMYWYKQDSKKFLKIMFSYNNKELIINETVPNRFSPKSPDKAHLNLHINSLELGDSAVYFCASRHTAVGGELFFGEGSRLTVL.

This clonotype occurred many times. The chain has TRBV19 and TRBJ2-2; D possibly corresponds to TRBD2 (6 bases). V lost 6 bases and J 0 bases, leaving 14 bases between the germline ends. CDR1 is LNHDA, CDR2 SQIVND, per germline (reference sequence). This CDR3 has 16 residues. The CDR3 DNA reads TGTGCCAGTAGCCCGCGGGGACGTGCGAACACCGGGGAGCTGTTTTTT. Protein: CASSPRGRANTGELFF.

This rearrangement joins TRBV10-3 to TRBJ2-7; D unclear. Germline CDR1 is ENHRY and CDR2 is SYGVKD. The ends were cut back, 10 bases at V and 7 bases at J, with 20 bases in the middle. The CDR3 contains 13 residues. The CDR3 DNA sequence: TGTGCCAGCACCCACACACCCGGCGGTGAGCAGTACTTC. As protein: CASTHTPGGEQYF.

This chain uses TRBV10-3 with TRBJ2-3; 8 bases fit TRBD2. Germline CDR1 ENHRY, CDR2 SYGVKD. The trim removed 7 bases at V and 5 bases at J, leaving 11 bases unmatched. CDR3 length equals 15 residues. The CDR3 is CAIKGSGSTQDTQYF. CDR3 DNA sequence: TGTGCCATCAAGGGCAGCGGGAGTACGCAAGATACGCAGTATTTT.

This chain links TRBV20-1 with TRBJ2-2; 8 bases are shared with TRBD1. The trim removed 3 bases at V and 7 bases at J, leaving 19 bases unmatched. Germline CDR1 is DFQATT and CDR2 is SNEGSKA (reference sequence). The length of the CDR3 is 18 residues. The CDR3 loop is CSARTVGAGGKRVGELFF. In DNA, the CDR3 is TGCAGTGCTAGGACTGTAGGGGCAGGGGGCAAAAGGGTCGGGGAGCTGTTTTTT.

The rearrangement joins TRBV7-2 to TRBJ2-5; D tentatively fits TRBD1 or TRBD2 (5 bases each). Looked up from germline, CDR1 is SGHTA and CDR2 is FQGNSA. Between the trimmed V and J ends, which lost 4 bases and 2 bases, there was a span of 14 bases. The CDR3 is 15 amino acids. CDR3 loop: CASSYATGPQETQYF. CDR3 coding DNA: TGTGCCAGCAGCTACGCGACGGGGCCGCAAGAGACCCAGTACTTC.

The V call is TRBV5-1, the J call TRBJ2-7; TRBD2 matches 16 bases. The CDR3 extends over 17 amino acids. Germline V gene data show CDR1 as SGHRS and CDR2 as YFSETQ. Germline trimming cut 4 bases from V and 0 bases from J; bases unmatched to any gene: 4. The CDR3 region is CASSQGLAGGSSYEQYF. In nucleotides, the CDR3 is TGCGCCAGCAGCCAGGGACTAGCGGGGGGGAGCTCCTACGAGCAGTACTTC.

The CDR3 bases are TGCAGTGCTTGGGTCAGACCCTACGAGCAGTACTTC. Amino acid sequence: CSAWVRPYEQYF. The chain combines TRBV20-1 with TRBJ2-7, with D uncertain. The germline CDR1 and CDR2 sequences are DFQATT and SNEGSKA (reference sequence). There are 12 residues in the CDR3. Trimming took 5 bases from V and 2 from J, leaving 10 bases between them.

The J gene is TRBJ1-1, the V gene TRBV12-3 or TRBV12-4, with D hard to call. Trimming took off 8 bases at V and 3 bases at J, with 10 bases between the two ends. This CDR3 has 12 amino acids. In DNA form, the CDR3 reads TGTGCCAGCCGGGAGCGTTACACTGAAGCTTTCTTT. This sequence encodes CASRERYTEAFF.

This clonotype was recorded many times. CDR3 in amino acids: CASSQERGPLGEQFF. The CDR3 coding sequence is TGCGCCAGCAGCCAAGAAAGAGGTCCGCTGGGTGAGCAGTTCTTC. The chain employs TRBV4-3 and TRBJ2-1; D unclear. CDR1 is LGHNA, CDR2 YSLEER, per germline. V was shortened by 0 bases and J by 9 bases, with 15 bases between the two germline ends. The CDR3 has 15 amino acids.

The chain uses TRBV7-2 and TRBJ1-1; D is uncertain. Trimming removed 1 base at V and 0 bases at J, with 6 bases between. The germline V gene has CDR1 SGHTA and CDR2 FQGNSA. The CDR3 consists of 14 residues. The CDR3 reads CASSLVTMNTEAFF. The CDR3 coding sequence is TGTGCCAGCAGCTTAGTTACGATGAACACTGAAGCTTTCTTT.

This clonotype has at least ten counts. This sequence joins TRBV24-1 and TRBJ1-5; 9 positions match TRBD1. The germline V gene encodes CDR1 KGHDR and CDR2 SFDVKD. Unmatched junction bases numbered 0, after V lost 5 bases and J lost 2 bases. CDR3 length equals 14 residues. The CDR3, as DNA: TGTGCCACCAGTGGGACAGGGGGCAATCAGCCCCAGCATTTT. Residues: CATSGTGGNQPQHF.

This chain joins TRBV12-3 or TRBV12-4 and TRBJ2-7; D may be TRBD2 (5 bases). The CDR3 spans 15 residues. V lost 0 bases to trimming and J lost 0 bases, with 9 bases between them. The CDR3 nucleotides read TGTGCCAGCAGTTTAGCCCCGGGGAGCTCCTACGAGCAGTACTTC. Its protein product is CASSLAPGSSYEQYF.

This clonotype came up many times. The chain uses TRBV7-2 and TRBJ2-5; D perhaps matches TRBD2 (7 bases). This CDR3 spans 14 amino acids. Trimming removed 5 bases from V and 4 bases from J, with 14 bases in between. Germline V gene lookup returns CDR1 SGHTA and CDR2 FQGNSA. For the CDR3, the DNA is TGTGCCAGCAGCGGCGGGGGCTCTAGAGAGACCCAGTACTTC. It is translated as CASSGGGSRETQYF.

The table lists this clonotype with many counts. J is TRBJ2-5 and V is TRBV20-1; D might be TRBD1 (5 bases). The CDR3 covers 15 residues. Trimming stripped 5 bases from V and 0 bases from J, with 16 bases between. Germline CDR1 is DFQATT and CDR2 is SNEGSKA (reference sequence). The DNA of the CDR3 is TGCAGTGCTCAGTCCGAGCAGGGCCACCAAGAGACCCAGTACTTC. Translating it yields CSAQSEQGHQETQYF.

This clonotype has at least ten counts. The CDR3 nucleotides read TGCGCCAGCAGCTTGGCTCCGGGGAACACTGAAGCTTTCTTT. Its protein product is CASSLAPGNTEAFF. This sequence joins TRBV5-1 and TRBJ1-1, with D unclear. Trimming shortened V by 0 bases and J by 1 base, and 7 bases separated the two germline ends. The CDR3 has 14 amino acids. CDR1 and CDR2 (germline): SGHRS, YFSETQ.

The chain is built from TRBV6-1 and TRBJ2-7, with 7 nucleotides matching TRBD2. V dropped 11 bases and J dropped 4; count of bases not matched to a gene: 11. Germline V gene sequence: CDR1 MNHNS, CDR2 SASEGT. The CDR3 consists of 13 residues. CDR3 bases: TGTGCCGCGGGAGACATTCCTTTTTACGAGCAGTACTTC. Protein product: CAAGDIPFYEQYF.

There are many counts of this clonotype. The rearrangement links TRBV12-3 or TRBV12-4 to TRBJ2-2; 9 bases map to TRBD2. The CDR3 has 14 residues. J gave up 5 bases and V 4 bases, and 2 bases lay outside the gene matches. The CDR3 spells CASSYSGGTGELFF. DNA of the CDR3: TGTGCCAGCAGTTACAGCGGGGGGACCGGGGAGCTGTTTTTT.

The CDR3 here is CSAGSNTEAFF. The CDR3 region has the DNA TGCAGTGCCGGAAGCAACACTGAAGCTTTCTTT. The rearrangement joins TRBV20-1 to TRBJ1-1, with unresolved D. CDR1 DFQATT and CDR2 SNEGSKA come from the germline V gene (reference sequence). V dropped 6 bases and J dropped 2 bases, with 7 bases sitting between them. The CDR3 extends over 11 amino acids.

This clonotype was picked up many times. V gene TRBV20-1 combines with J gene TRBJ2-7, with D perhaps TRBD1 (5 bases). Germline V gives CDR1 DFQATT, CDR2 SNEGSKA (reference sequence). V lost 6 bases and J 4 bases, leaving 16 bases between the germline ends. This CDR3 spans 13 amino acids. This CDR3 reads CSARAGFGYEQYF. The DNA for the CDR3 is TGCAGTGCCCGAGCAGGGTTTGGGTACGAGCAGTACTTC.